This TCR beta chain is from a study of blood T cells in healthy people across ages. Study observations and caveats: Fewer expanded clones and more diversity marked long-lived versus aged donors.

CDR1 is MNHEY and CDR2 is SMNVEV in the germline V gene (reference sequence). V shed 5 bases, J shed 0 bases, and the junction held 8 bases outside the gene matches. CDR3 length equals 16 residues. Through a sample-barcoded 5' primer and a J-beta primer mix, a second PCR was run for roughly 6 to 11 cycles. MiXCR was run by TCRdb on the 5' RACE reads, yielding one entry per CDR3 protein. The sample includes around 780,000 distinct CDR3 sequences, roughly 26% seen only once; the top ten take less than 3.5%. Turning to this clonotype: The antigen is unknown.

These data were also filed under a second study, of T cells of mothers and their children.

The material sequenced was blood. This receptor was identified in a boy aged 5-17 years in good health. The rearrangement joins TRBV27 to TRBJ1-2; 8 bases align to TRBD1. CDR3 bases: TGTGCCAGCAGTCTCTACTCGGACAGGGCTAACTATGGCTACACCTTC. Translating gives CASSLYSDRANYGYTF.